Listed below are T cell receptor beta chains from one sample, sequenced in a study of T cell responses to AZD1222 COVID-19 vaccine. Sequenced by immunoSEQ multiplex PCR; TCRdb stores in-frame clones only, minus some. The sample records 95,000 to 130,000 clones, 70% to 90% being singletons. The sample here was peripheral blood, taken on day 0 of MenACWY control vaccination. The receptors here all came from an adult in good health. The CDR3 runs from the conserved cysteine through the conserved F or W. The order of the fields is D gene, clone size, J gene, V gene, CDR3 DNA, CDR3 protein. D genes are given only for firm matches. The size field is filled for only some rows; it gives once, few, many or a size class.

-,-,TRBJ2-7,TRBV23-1,TGCGCCAGCAGTCAATCAGAGACATCGTTGACCTACGAGCAGTACTTC,CASSQSETSLTYEQYF
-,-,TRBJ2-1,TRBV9,TGTGCCAGCAGCGCGGACTGGATCTCCTACAATGAGCAGTTCTTC,CASSADWISYNEQFF
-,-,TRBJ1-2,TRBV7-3,TGTGCCAGCAGCTTAGACGGGGGGGCCACCTATGGCTACACCTTC,CASSLDGGATYGYTF
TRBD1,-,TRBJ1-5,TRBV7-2,TGTGCCAGCAGCTGGGACAGGGGTCAGCCCCAGCATTTT,CASSWDRGQPQHF
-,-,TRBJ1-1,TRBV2,TGTGCCAGCAGTGGGGGGCCCGAGGATTTGAACACTGAAGCTTTCTTT,CASSGGPEDLNTEAFF
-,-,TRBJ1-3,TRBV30,TGTGCCTGGACTCCCGGGAGCTCTGGAAACACCATATATTTT,CAWTPGSSGNTIYF
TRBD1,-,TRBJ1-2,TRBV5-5,TGTGCCAGCAGCTCTGACAGGGGTAGGGGCTACACCTTC,CASSSDRGRGYTF
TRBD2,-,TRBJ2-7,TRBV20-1,TGCAGTGCTAGTCCCCGACTAGCCGGGCGCGAGCAGTACTTC,CSASPRLAGREQYF
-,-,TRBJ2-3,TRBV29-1,TGCAGCGTTGAAGGGCCTAGGGGGGTAAGCACAGATACGCAGTATTTT,CSVEGPRGVSTDTQYF
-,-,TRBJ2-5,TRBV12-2,TGTGCAAGTCGCTTAGCTGATCCGCGACAGGGGTTACGAGAGACCCAGTACTTC,CASRLADPRQGLRETQYF
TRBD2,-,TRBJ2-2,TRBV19,TGTGCCAGTACCATCGGGGGGTCCGGGGAGCTGTTTTTT,CASTIGGSGELFF
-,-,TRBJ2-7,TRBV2,TGTGCCAGCAGTGAAGGGGAATTTTACGAGCAGTACTTC,CASSEGEFYEQYF
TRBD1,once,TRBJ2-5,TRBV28,TGTGCCAGTCTTACAACCGGGACAGGCAAACAAGAGACCCAGTACTTC,CASLTTGTGKQETQYF
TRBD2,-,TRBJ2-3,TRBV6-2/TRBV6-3,TGTGCCAGCAGTTACGCTCGTGGGTCCGGCGGGGGGCTTCGCACAGATACGCAGTATTTT,CASSYARGSGGGLRTDTQYF
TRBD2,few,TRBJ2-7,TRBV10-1,TGCGCCAGCAGTGTTGGTAGCGGGGGATACGAGCAGTACTTC,CASSVGSGGYEQYF
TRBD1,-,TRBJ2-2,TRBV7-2,TGTGCCAGCAGCCTAAGGGACAGTCCGAACACCGGGGAGCTGTTTTTT,CASSLRDSPNTGELFF
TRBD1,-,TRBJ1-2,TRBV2,TGTGCCAGCAGCGCCGGGACAGAGCATGGCTACACCTTC,CASSAGTEHGYTF
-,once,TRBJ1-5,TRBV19,TGTGCCAGTAGTACATCAGGATCCAATCAGCCCCAGCATTTT,CASSTSGSNQPQHF
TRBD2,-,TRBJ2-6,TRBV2,TGTGCCAGCAGTGGACCCCCTGGTAGCGGGGGGGCTGGGGCCAACGTCCTGACTTTC,CASSGPPGSGGAGANVLTF
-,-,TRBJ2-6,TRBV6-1,TGTGCCAGCAGCGAAGACAGGCCTGGGGCCAACGTCCTGACTTTC,CASSEDRPGANVLTF
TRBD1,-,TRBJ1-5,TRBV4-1,TGCGCCAGCAGCCAAGATGACGGACAGGGACGGCAGCCCCAGCATTTT,CASSQDDGQGRQPQHF
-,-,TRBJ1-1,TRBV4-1,TGCGCCAGCAGCCAAGATAGGGCAGGCCCTGAAGCTTTCTTT,CASSQDRAGPEAFF
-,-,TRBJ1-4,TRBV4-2,TGTGCCAGCAGCCAAGATAAACAGCATGAAAAACTGTTTTTT,CASSQDKQHEKLFF
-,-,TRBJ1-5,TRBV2,TGTGCCAGCAGTTCCGACGGGGGCAATCAGCCCCAGCATTTT,CASSSDGGNQPQHF
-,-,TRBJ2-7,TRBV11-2,TGTGCCAGCAGCCCCGGGACAACCAACTCCTACGAGCAGTACTTC,CASSPGTTNSYEQYF
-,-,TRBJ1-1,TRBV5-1,TGCGCCAGCAGCCCACAGGACATGGGCCCTGAAGCTTTCTTT,CASSPQDMGPEAFF
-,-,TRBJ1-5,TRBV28,TGTGCCAGCAGCTTACATCAGCCCCAGCATTTT,CASSLHQPQHF
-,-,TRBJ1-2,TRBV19,TGTGCCAGTAGTCGACTGGACGGACCTAACTATGGCTACACCTTC,CASSRLDGPNYGYTF
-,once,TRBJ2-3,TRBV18,TGTGCCAGCTCACCAGATCTCAGCACAGATACGCAGTATTTT,CASSPDLSTDTQYF
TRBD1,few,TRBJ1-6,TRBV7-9,TGTGCCAGCAGCAAGGGGGACAGGGGGAATTCACCCCTCCACTTT,CASSKGDRGNSPLHF
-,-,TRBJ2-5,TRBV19,TGTGCCAGTAGTATCAAGGCAGGGGTAGAGACCCAGTACTTC,CASSIKAGVETQYF
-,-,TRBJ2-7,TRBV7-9,TGTGCCAGCAGCTTAGTAGGGGATGTCCGGCGCTACGAGCAGTACTTC,CASSLVGDVRRYEQYF
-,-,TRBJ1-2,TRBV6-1,TGTGCCAGCAGTGAAAGAGACAGCTATGGCTACACCTTC,CASSERDSYGYTF
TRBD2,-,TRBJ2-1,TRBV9,TGTGCCAGCAGCGTATTAGCGGGGGGCTACAATGAGCAGTTCTTC,CASSVLAGGYNEQFF
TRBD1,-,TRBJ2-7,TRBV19,TGTGCCAGTAGCCCCGGGACAGGCCCCTACGAGCAGTACTTC,CASSPGTGPYEQYF
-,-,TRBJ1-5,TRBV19,TGTGCCAGTAGTATACAGTCAAATCAGCCCCAGCATTTT,CASSIQSNQPQHF
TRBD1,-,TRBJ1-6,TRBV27,TGTGCCAGCGGGGGACAGGGATCACCCCTCCACTTT,CASGGQGSPLHF
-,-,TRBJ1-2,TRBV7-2,TGTGCCAGCAGCTTCGGGGCCTATGGCTACACCTTC,CASSFGAYGYTF
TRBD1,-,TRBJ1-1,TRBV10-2,TGCGCCAGCAAGCAGGGGGCGGCTGAAGCTTTCTTT,CASKQGAAEAFF
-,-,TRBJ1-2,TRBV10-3,TGTGCCATCAGTCCAGAGGGGGACCTCTATGGCTACACCTTC,CAISPEGDLYGYTF
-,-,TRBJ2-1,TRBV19,TGTGCCAGTAGTATTCCCTCCGGGACAAGAAATGAGCAGTTCTTC,CASSIPSGTRNEQFF
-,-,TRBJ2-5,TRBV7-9,TGTGCCAGCAGCTTAGCGATCTTGTCAGGGATGGAGACCCAGTACTTC,CASSLAILSGMETQYF
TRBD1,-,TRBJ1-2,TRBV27,TGTGCCAGCAGTTTCTCCCCTTCAGGGGGAGATGGCTACACCTTC,CASSFSPSGGDGYTF
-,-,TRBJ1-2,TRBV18,TGTGCGACTGGCAGAGGAACTAACTATGGCTACACCTTC,CATGRGTNYGYTF
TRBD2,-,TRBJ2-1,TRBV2,TGTGCCAGCAGGGTGGGCGACCTAGCGGGGAGGTACAATGAGCAGTTCTTC,CASRVGDLAGRYNEQFF
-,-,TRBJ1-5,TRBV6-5,TGTGCCAGCAGTTACTCGGGGGACTCGCATCGGCCCCAGCATTTT,CASSYSGDSHRPQHF
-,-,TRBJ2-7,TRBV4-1,TGCGCCAGCAGCTTCATCGGGGGAGGACTGCCCGAGCAGTACTTC,CASSFIGGGLPEQYF
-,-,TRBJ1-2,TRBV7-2,TGTGCCAGCAGCTCGGGTCGGGGGGGCGCATATGGCTACACCTTC,CASSSGRGGAYGYTF
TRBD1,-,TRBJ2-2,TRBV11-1,TGTGCCAGCAGAAGGACAGGGGGCATCACCGGGGAGCTGTTTTTT,CASRRTGGITGELFF
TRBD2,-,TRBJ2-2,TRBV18,TGTGCCAGCTCACCACCAAGCGGGGGCAACACCGGGGAGCTGTTTTTT,CASSPPSGGNTGELFF
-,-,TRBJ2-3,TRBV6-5,TGTGCCAGCAGTTACACCCCACACGAGGATACGCAGTATTTT,CASSYTPHEDTQYF
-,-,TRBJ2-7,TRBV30,TGTGCCTGGAGTGTACTCCGGGGCCACGAGCAGTACTTC,CAWSVLRGHEQYF
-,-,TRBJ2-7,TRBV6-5,TGTGCCAGCAGGCGGGGAACCTACGAGCAGTACTTC,CASRRGTYEQYF
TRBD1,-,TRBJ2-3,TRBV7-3,TGTGCCAGCAGCTCCGGACAGGGACCAGATACGCAGTATTTT,CASSSGQGPDTQYF